The clone carrying this T cell receptor (beta chain) was found once. This entry belongs to a study of T cell changes during pregnancy in multiple sclerosis. The repertoire was sequenced with immunoSEQ multiplex PCR; TCRdb's copy has only in-frame clones and lacks some. The sample carries under 150,000 clones, 96% recorded once. Trimming stripped 5 bases from V and 2 bases from J, with 17 bases between. Germline assignment: CDR1 SGHTA and CDR2 FQGNSA. CDR3 size: 16 residues. The input for sequencing was peripheral blood, taken after pregnancy. J is TRBJ2-3 and V is TRBV7-2, with a possible D match to TRBD1 (6 bases). The TCR was taken from a female donor with multiple sclerosis, enrolled in a pregnancy study. The CDR3 loop reads CASSPRQVRFTDTQYF. In nucleotides, the CDR3 is TGTGCCAGCAGCCCGAGACAGGTCCGTTTCACAGATACGCAGTATTTT. The full variable domain, with the rest looked up from reference TRBV7-2 and TRBJ2-3, is GAGVSQSPSNKVTEKGKDVELRCDPISGHTALYWYRQSLGQGLEFLIYFQGNSAPDKSGLPSDRFSAERTGGSVSTLTIQRTQQEDSAVYLCASSPRQVRFTDTQYFGPGTRLTVL.